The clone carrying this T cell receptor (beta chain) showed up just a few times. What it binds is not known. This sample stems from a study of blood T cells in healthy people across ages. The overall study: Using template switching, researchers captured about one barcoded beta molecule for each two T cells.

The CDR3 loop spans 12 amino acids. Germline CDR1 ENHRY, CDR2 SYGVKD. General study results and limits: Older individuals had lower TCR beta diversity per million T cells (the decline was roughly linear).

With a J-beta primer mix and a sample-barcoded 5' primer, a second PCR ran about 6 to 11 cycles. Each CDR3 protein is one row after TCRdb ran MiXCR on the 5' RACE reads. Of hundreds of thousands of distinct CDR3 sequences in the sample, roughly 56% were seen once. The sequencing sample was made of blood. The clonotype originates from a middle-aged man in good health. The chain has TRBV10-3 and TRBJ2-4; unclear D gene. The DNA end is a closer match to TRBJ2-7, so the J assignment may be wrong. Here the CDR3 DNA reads TGTGCCATCAGTGAGGGGGACTACGAGCAGTACTTC. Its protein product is CAISEGDYEQYF.